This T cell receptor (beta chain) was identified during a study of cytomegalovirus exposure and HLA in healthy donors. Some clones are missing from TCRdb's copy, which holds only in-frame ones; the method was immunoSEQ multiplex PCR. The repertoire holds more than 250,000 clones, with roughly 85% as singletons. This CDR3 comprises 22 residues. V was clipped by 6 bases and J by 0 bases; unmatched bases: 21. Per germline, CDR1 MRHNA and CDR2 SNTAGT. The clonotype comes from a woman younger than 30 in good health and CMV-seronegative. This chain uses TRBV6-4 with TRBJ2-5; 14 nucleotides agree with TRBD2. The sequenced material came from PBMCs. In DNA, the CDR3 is TGTGCCAGCAGAGACCTGGGATGGGGACTAGCGGGAGTAGGGGCCCACCAAGAGACCCAGTACTTC. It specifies CASRDLGWGLAGVGAHQETQYF.